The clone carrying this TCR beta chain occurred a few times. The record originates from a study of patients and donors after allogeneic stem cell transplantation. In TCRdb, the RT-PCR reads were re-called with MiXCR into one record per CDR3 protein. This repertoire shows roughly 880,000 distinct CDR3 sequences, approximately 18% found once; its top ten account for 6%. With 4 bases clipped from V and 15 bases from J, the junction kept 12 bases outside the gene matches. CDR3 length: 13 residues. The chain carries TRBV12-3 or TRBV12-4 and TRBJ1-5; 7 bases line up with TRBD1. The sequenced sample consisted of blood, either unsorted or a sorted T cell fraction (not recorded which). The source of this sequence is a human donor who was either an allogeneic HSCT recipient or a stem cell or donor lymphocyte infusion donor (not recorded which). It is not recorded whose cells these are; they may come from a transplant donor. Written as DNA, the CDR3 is TGTGCCAGCAGTTCCGGACAGGTTCCCTTAAGGCATTTT. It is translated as CASSSGQVPLRHF.